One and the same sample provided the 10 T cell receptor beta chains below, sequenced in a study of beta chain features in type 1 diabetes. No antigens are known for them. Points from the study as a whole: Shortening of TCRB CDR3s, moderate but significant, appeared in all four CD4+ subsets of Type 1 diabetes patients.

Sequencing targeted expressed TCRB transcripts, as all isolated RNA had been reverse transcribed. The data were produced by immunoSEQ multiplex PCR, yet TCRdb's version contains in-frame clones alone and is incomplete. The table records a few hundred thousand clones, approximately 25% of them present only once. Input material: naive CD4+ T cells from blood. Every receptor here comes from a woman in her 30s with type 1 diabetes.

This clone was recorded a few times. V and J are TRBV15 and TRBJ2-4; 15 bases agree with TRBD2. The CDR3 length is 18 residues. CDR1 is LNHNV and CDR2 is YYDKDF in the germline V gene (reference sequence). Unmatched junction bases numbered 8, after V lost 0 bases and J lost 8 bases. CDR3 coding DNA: TGTGCCACCAGCAGAGATCCGCCTGGACTAGCGGGGGGGGACATTCAGTACTTC. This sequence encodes CATSRDPPGLAGGDIQYF.

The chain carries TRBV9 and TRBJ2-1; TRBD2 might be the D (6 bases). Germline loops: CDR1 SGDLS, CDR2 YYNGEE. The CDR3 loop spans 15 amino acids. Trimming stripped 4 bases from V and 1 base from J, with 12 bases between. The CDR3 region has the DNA TGTGCCAGCAGCCCTCGACTAGGGTCCTACAATGAGCAGTTCTTC. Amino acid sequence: CASSPRLGSYNEQFF.

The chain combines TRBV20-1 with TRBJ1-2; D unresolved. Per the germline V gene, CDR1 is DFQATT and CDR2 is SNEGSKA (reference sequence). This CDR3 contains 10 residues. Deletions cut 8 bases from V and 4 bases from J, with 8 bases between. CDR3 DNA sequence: TGCAGTTGGGAGAGCTATGGCTACACCTTC. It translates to CSWESYGYTF.

The CDR3 reads CSVSGRQALGTEAFF. CDR3 coding DNA: TGCAGCGTCTCCGGGAGGCAGGCCTTGGGGACTGAAGCTTTCTTT. The genes are TRBV29-1 and TRBJ1-1; D unclear. Germline-derived CDR1 and CDR2 are SQVTM and ANQGSEA. This CDR3 comprises 15 residues. V shed 6 bases and J shed 5 bases, with 22 bases lying between them.

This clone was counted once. The DNA of the CDR3 is TGTGCCATCAGTGATTCGAAGGGGGCGGTGAACACTGAAGCTTTCTTT. Amino acids: CAISDSKGAVNTEAFF. The chain uses TRBV10-3 and TRBJ1-1; 7 bases line up with TRBD1. Germline lookup yields CDR1 ENHRY and CDR2 SYGVKD. V gave up 3 bases and J gave up 0 bases; unmatched junction bases: 7. The CDR3 length is 16 residues.

Here the CDR3 reads CASSPGLAETYNEQFF. As DNA, the CDR3 is TGTGCCAGCTCACCCGGACTAGCGGAGACCTACAATGAGCAGTTCTTC. The chain links TRBV18 to TRBJ2-1; TRBD2 matches at 10 bases. V gave up 3 bases and J gave up 2 bases; unmatched junction bases: 4. The length of the CDR3 is 16 residues. CDR1 and CDR2 (germline): KGHSH, LQKENI. Using reference TRBV18 and TRBJ2-1 for the parts outside the CDR3, the full variable domain is NAGVMQNPRHLVRRRGQEARLRCSPMKGHSHVYWYRQLPEEGLKFMVYLQKENIIDESGMPKERFSAEFPKEGPSILRIQQVVRGDSAAYFCASSPGLAETYNEQFFGPGTRLTVL.

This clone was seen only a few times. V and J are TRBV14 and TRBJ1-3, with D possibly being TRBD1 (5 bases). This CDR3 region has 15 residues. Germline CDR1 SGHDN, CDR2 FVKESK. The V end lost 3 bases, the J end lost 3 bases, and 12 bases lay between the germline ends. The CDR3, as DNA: TGTGCCAGCAGCCAGACCCGGACATATGGAAACACCATATATTTT. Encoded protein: CASSQTRTYGNTIYF.

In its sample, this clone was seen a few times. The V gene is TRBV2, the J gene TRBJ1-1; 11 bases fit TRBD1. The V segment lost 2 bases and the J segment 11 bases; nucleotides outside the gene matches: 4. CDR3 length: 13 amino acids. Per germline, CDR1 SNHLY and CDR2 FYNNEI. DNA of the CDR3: TGTGCCAGCAGTGAAAGGGACAGGGGGAGGGCTTTCTTT. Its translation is CASSERDRGRAFF.

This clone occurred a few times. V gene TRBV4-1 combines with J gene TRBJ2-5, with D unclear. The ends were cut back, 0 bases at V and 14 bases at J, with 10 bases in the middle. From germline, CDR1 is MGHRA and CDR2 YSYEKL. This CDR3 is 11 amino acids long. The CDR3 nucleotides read TGCGCCAGCAGCCAAGATACCCGGAGATACTTC. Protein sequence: CASSQDTRRYF.

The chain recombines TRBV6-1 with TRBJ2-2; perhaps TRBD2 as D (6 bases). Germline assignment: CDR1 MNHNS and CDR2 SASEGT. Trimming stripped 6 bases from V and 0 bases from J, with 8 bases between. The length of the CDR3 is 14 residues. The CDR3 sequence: CASSGRPNTGELFF. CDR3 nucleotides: TGTGCCAGCAGCGGGAGACCGAACACCGGGGAGCTGTTTTTT.